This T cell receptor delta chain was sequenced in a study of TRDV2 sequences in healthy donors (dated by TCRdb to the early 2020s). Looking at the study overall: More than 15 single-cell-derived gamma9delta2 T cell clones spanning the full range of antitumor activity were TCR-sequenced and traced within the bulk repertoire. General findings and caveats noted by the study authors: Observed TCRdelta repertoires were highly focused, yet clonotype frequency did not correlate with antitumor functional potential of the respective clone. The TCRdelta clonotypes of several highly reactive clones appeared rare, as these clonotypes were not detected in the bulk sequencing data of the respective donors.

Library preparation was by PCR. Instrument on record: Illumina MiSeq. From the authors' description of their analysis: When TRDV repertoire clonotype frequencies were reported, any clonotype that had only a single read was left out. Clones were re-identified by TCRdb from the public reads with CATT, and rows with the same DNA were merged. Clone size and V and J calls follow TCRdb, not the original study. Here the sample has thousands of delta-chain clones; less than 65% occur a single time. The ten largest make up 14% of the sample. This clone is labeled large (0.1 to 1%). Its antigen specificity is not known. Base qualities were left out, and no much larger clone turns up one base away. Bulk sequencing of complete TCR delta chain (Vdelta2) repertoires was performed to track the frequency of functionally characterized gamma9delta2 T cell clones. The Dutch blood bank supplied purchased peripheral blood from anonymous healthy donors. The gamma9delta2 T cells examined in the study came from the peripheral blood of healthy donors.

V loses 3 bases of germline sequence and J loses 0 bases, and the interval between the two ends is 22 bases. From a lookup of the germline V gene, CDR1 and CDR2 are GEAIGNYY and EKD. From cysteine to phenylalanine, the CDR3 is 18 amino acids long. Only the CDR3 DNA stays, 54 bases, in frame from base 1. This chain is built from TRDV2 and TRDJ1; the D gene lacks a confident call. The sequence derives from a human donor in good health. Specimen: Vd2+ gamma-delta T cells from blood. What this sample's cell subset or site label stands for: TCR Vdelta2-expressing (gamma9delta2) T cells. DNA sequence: TGTGCCTGTGACTCCTTGGGTGGAAGAGCCCAGTACACCGATAAACTCATCTTT. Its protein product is CACDSLGGRAQYTDKLIF.